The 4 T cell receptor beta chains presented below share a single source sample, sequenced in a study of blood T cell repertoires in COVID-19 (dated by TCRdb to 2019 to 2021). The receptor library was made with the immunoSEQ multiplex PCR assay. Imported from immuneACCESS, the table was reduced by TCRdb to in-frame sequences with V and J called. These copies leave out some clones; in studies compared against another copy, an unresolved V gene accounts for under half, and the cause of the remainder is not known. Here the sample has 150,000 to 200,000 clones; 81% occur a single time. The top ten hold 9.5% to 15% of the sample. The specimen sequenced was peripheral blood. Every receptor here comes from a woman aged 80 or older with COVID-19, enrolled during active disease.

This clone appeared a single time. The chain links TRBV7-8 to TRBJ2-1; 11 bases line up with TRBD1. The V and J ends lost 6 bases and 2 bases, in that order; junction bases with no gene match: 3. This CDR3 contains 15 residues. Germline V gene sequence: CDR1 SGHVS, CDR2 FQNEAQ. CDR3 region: CASRRTGGTYNEQFF. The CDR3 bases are TGTGCCAGCAGACGGACAGGGGGCACCTACAATGAGCAGTTCTTC.

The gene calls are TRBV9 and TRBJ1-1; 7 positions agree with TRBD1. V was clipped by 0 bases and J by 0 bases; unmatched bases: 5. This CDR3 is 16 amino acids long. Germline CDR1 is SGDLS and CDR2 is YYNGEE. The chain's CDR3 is CASSVDGQAMNTEAFF. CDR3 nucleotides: TGTGCCAGCAGCGTAGACGGACAGGCGATGAACACTGAAGCTTTCTTT.

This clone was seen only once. CDR3 loop: CASSTLTGGLHEKLFF. The CDR3 coding sequence is TGTGCCAGTAGTACGCTGACAGGGGGCTTGCACGAAAAACTGTTTTTT. The V gene is TRBV19, the J gene TRBJ1-4; 10 nucleotides match TRBD1. This CDR3 contains 16 residues. The germline V gene encodes CDR1 LNHDA and CDR2 SQIVND (reference sequence). The V segment lost 4 bases and the J segment 8 bases; nucleotides outside the gene matches: 10.

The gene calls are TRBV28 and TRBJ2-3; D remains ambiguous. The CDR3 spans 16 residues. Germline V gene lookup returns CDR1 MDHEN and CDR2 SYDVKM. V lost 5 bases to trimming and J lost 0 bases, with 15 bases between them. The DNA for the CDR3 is TGTGCCAGCAGTAGACTCTCCATGAGGAGCACAGATACGCAGTATTTT. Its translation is CASSRLSMRSTDTQYF.